These T cell receptor beta chains were read from a single sample in a study of PD-L1 blockade in urothelial cancer. This table comes from immunoSEQ multiplex PCR, and its TCRdb copy is limited to in-frame clones, with some not included. The sample records 15,000 to 20,000 clones, approximately 80% being singletons. This material consisted of PBMCs, taken around atezolizumab (anti-PD-L1) treatment. The receptor source for this set is a man aged 50 to 60 with urothelial cancer. Each CDR3 is given with its conserved first and last residue. The order of the fields is clone size, J gene, V gene, D gene, CDR3 protein, CDR3 DNA. A D gene is named only where the DNA matches it firmly. Rows may omit the clone size; those that give it use once, few, many or a size class.

clone size: few
J gene: TRBJ2-5
V gene: TRBV11-2
D gene: -
CDR3 protein: CASSLGQQETQYF
CDR3 DNA: TGTGCCAGCAGCTTAGGACAGCAAGAGACCCAGTACTTC

clone size: -
J gene: TRBJ2-5
V gene: TRBV7-8
D gene: -
CDR3 protein: CASSLAFLAAIGETQYF
CDR3 DNA: TGTGCCAGCAGCTTAGCCTTTTTGGCAGCGATTGGGGAGACCCAGTACTTC

clone size: -
J gene: TRBJ2-1
V gene: TRBV4-1
D gene: TRBD2
CDR3 protein: CASSQYHREGLGNEQFF
CDR3 DNA: TGCGCCAGCAGCCAGTATCATCGGGAGGGCCTGGGCAATGAGCAGTTCTTC

clone size: -
J gene: TRBJ1-6
V gene: TRBV20-1
D gene: -
CDR3 protein: CSAMGGSPLHF
CDR3 DNA: TGCAGTGCTATGGGGGGGTCACCCCTCCACTTT

clone size: -
J gene: TRBJ1-3
V gene: TRBV29-1
D gene: -
CDR3 protein: CSVVGASGNTIYF
CDR3 DNA: TGCAGCGTTGTTGGGGCCTCTGGAAACACCATATATTTT

clone size: -
J gene: TRBJ1-2
V gene: TRBV5-5
D gene: TRBD1
CDR3 protein: CASSRWDRDSGTANYGYTF
CDR3 DNA: TGTGCCAGCAGCAGATGGGACAGGGACTCAGGAACGGCTAACTATGGCTACACCTTC

clone size: -
J gene: TRBJ1-2
V gene: TRBV5-1
D gene: TRBD1
CDR3 protein: CASSPQGGGGGYTF
CDR3 DNA: TGCGCCAGCAGCCCCCAAGGAGGGGGCGGCGGCTACACCTTC

clone size: -
J gene: TRBJ2-4
V gene: TRBV18
D gene: -
CDR3 protein: CASSPQGHIQYF
CDR3 DNA: TGTGCCAGCTCACCACAGGGGCACATTCAGTACTTC

clone size: -
J gene: TRBJ1-2
V gene: TRBV29-1
D gene: -
CDR3 protein: CSVEVRQGTGYTF
CDR3 DNA: TGCAGCGTTGAAGTCCGTCAGGGAACGGGCTACACCTTC

clone size: -
J gene: TRBJ2-3
V gene: TRBV4-1
D gene: TRBD2
CDR3 protein: CASSQDPPRTSGRTDTQYF
CDR3 DNA: TGCGCCAGCAGCCAAGATCCGCCCCGGACTAGCGGGAGGACAGATACGCAGTATTTT

clone size: -
J gene: TRBJ1-1
V gene: TRBV18
D gene: -
CDR3 protein: CASSPGTNTEAFF
CDR3 DNA: TGTGCCAGCTCACCTGGTACTAACACTGAAGCTTTCTTT

clone size: once
J gene: TRBJ1-4
V gene: TRBV6-1
D gene: TRBD1
CDR3 protein: CASLDRGSANEKLFF
CDR3 DNA: TGTGCCAGCTTGGACAGGGGTTCAGCTAATGAAAAACTGTTTTTT

clone size: -
J gene: TRBJ1-5
V gene: TRBV19
D gene: -
CDR3 protein: CASSIAGSNQPQHF
CDR3 DNA: TGTGCCAGTAGTATAGCAGGGAGCAATCAGCCCCAGCATTTT

clone size: -
J gene: TRBJ1-5
V gene: TRBV6-1
D gene: -
CDR3 protein: CASSEAPGPQPQHF
CDR3 DNA: TGTGCCAGCAGTGAAGCGCCGGGTCCCCAGCCCCAGCATTTT

clone size: once
J gene: TRBJ2-3
V gene: TRBV7-8
D gene: TRBD2
CDR3 protein: CASSLGLAGPKDTQYF
CDR3 DNA: TGTGCCAGCAGCCTGGGACTAGCGGGGCCGAAGGATACGCAGTATTTT

clone size: few
J gene: TRBJ1-2
V gene: TRBV6-1
D gene: -
CDR3 protein: CASNPEPGYGYTF
CDR3 DNA: TGTGCCAGCAACCCGGAGCCTGGATATGGCTACACCTTC

clone size: -
J gene: TRBJ1-2
V gene: TRBV7-8
D gene: TRBD1
CDR3 protein: CASSHHPGQGALVNGYTF
CDR3 DNA: TGTGCCAGCAGTCACCACCCGGGACAGGGGGCTTTGGTGAATGGCTACACCTTC

clone size: -
J gene: TRBJ1-6
V gene: TRBV6-5
D gene: TRBD1
CDR3 protein: CASSYSGTGHSPLHF
CDR3 DNA: TGTGCCAGCAGTTACTCAGGGACAGGTCATTCACCCCTCCACTTT